The 13 T cell receptor beta chains listed next were all sequenced from one sample in a study of blood T cell repertoires in COVID-19. The repertoire was sequenced with immunoSEQ multiplex PCR; TCRdb's copy has only in-frame clones and lacks some. This table has 210,000 or so clones, 83% appearing once. Sequences were obtained from peripheral blood. These receptors were obtained from a man aged 45-65 years with active or convalescent COVID-19.

The rearrangement uses TRBV7-6 and TRBJ1-6, with 12 bases fitting TRBD1. The ends lost 4 bases at V and 6 bases at J; junction bases unmatched: 4. Germline assignment: CDR1 SGHVS and CDR2 FNYEAQ. The CDR3 sequence is 16 residues long. Here the CDR3 DNA reads TGTGCCAGCAGCTCCCCGGGACAGGGGGCTAATTCACCCCTCCACTTT. Amino acid sequence: CASSSPGQGANSPLHF. The full variable domain, completed using reference TRBV7-6 and TRBJ1-6, is GAGVSQSPRYKVTKRGQDVALRCDPISGHVSLYWYRQALGQGPEFLTYFNYEAQQDKSGLPNDRFSAERPEGSISTLTIQRTEQRDSAMYRCASSSPGQGANSPLHFGNGTRLTVT.

The chain has TRBV19 and TRBJ2-3, with 7 bases matching TRBD2. Losses at the gene ends were 1 base for V and 2 bases for J; bases not matched to a gene: 9. Germline V gene lookup returns CDR1 LNHDA and CDR2 SQIVND (reference sequence). CDR3 size: 17 residues. DNA for the CDR3: TGTGCCAGTAGTATAGCGGGGAACAGCGGGGCCACAGATACGCAGTATTTT. Translating gives CASSIAGNSGATDTQYF.

The V call is TRBV6-4, the J call TRBJ1-1; TRBD1 agrees at 9 bases. J gave up 4 bases and V 6 bases, and 6 bases lay outside the gene matches. Germline CDR1 and CDR2: MRHNA and SNTAGT. This CDR3 spans 14 amino acids. CDR3 region: CASSTGTGSTEAFF. The DNA of the CDR3 is TGTGCCAGCAGCACCGGGACAGGGAGCACTGAAGCTTTCTTT.

The chain combines TRBV28 with TRBJ2-7; TRBD1 matches at 11 bases. V lost 6 bases to trimming and J lost 0 bases; unmatched junction nucleotides: 1. The germline gives CDR1 MDHEN, CDR2 SYDVKM. CDR3 size: 14 residues. The CDR3 bases are TGTGCCAGCAGGGGGACAGGGGGCTCCTACGAGCAGTACTTC. This sequence encodes CASRGTGGSYEQYF.

This chain connects TRBV7-2 to TRBJ2-5; TRBD2 matches 8 bases. The CDR3 sequence is 15 residues long. V was pared by 0 bases and J by 7 bases, with 7 bases of the junction left unmatched. Germline V gene data show CDR1 as SGHTA and CDR2 as FQGNSA. The CDR3 DNA reads as TGTGCCAGCAGCTTAGCCCGGGGGGGCGGGATGACCCAGTACTTC. This translates into CASSLARGGGMTQYF.

V gene TRBV7-9 combines with J gene TRBJ2-7, with TRBD2 identical over 8 bases. The CDR3 loop spans 12 amino acids. Germline V gene lookup returns CDR1 SEHNR and CDR2 FQNEAQ (reference sequence). Trimming removed 5 bases from V and 3 bases from J; junction bases left unmatched: 0. The CDR3: CASSTSGYEQYF. CDR3 sequence (DNA): TGTGCCAGCAGCACTAGCGGCTACGAGCAGTACTTC.

CDR3 amino acids: CASSDVRGQGHSGYTF. CDR3 coding DNA: TGCGCCAGCAGCGACGTAAGGGGACAGGGGCATAGTGGCTACACCTTC. The rearrangement links TRBV4-3 to TRBJ1-2; the match to TRBD1 covers 10 bases. V gave up 5 bases and J gave up 7 bases; unmatched junction bases: 13. Looked up from germline, CDR1 is LGHNA and CDR2 is YSLEER. This CDR3 has 16 residues.

Details on this clone: The identical CDR3 is also encoded by other nucleotide sequences in the sample. V and J are TRBV9 and TRBJ1-2; TRBD1 aligns across 9 bases. V trimming: 2 bases; J trimming: 2 bases; junction bases outside the gene matches: 4. The CDR3 totals 15 residues. Germline CDR1 SGDLS, CDR2 YYNGEE. The CDR3 DNA reads TGTGCCAGCAGCGTGGCGGGACAGGGAAACTATGGCTACACCTTC. Amino acid sequence: CASSVAGQGNYGYTF.

The rearrangement joins TRBV7-9 to TRBJ1-1, with no clear D. V was pared by 0 bases and J by 0 bases, with 5 bases between. The CDR3 is made up of 14 amino acids. The germline V gene encodes CDR1 SEHNR and CDR2 FQNEAQ (reference sequence). Here the CDR3 reads CASSLASLNTEAFF. CDR3 DNA sequence: TGTGCCAGCAGCTTAGCGAGCCTGAACACTGAAGCTTTCTTT.

Comments on this clone: The germline gene is not matched at one end of the junction; a read error may be the cause. The V and J genes are TRBV7-7 and TRBJ2-7; 8 bases align to TRBD2. The CDR3 consists of 13 residues. The germline gives CDR1 SSHAT, CDR2 FNYEAQ (reference sequence). This CDR3 reads CASSSGGGGKQYF. CDR3 DNA: TGTGCTAGCAGCTCCGGGGGGGGAGGGAAGCAGTACTTC.

This chain links TRBV6-4 with TRBJ2-7; 11 bases agree with TRBD2. V lost 8 bases, J lost 9 bases, and 24 bases stayed unmatched. CDR1 and CDR2 (germline): MRHNA, SNTAGT. This CDR3 region has 18 residues. CDR3 in amino acids: CASPDLPGLAVRAVGQYF. CDR3 nucleotides: TGTGCCAGCCCCGACCTCCCGGGACTAGCGGTTCGAGCAGTTGGGCAGTACTTC.

V and J are TRBV19 and TRBJ2-5; TRBD1 is a possible D gene (6 bases). The V gene's germline CDR1 is LNHDA and CDR2 SQIVND (reference sequence). The CDR3 spans 16 residues. Trimming took 1 base from V and 2 from J, leaving 14 bases between them. CDR3 in DNA: TGTGCCAGTAGTATAGGCCCCCCGACAGGTCAAGAGACCCAGTACTTC. This codes for CASSIGPPTGQETQYF.

The V and J genes are TRBV5-8 and TRBJ1-4; 7 positions agree with TRBD1. J gave up 3 bases and V 0 bases, and 2 bases lay outside the gene matches. This CDR3 is built from 15 residues. In germline, CDR1 is SGHTS, CDR2 YDEGEE. CDR3 in DNA: TGTGCCAGCAGCTTGGAGGGACAGTCTAATGAAAAACTGTTTTTT. Its protein product is CASSLEGQSNEKLFF.